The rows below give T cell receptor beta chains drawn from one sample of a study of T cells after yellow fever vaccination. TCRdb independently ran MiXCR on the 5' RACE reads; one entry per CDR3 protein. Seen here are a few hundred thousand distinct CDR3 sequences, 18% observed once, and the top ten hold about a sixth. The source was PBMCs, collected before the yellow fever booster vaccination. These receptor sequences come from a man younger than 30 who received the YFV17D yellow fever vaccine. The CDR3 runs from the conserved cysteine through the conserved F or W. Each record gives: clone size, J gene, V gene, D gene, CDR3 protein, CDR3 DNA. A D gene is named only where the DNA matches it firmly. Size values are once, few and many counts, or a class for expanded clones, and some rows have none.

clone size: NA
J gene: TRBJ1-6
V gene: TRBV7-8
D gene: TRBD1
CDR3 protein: CASSSGTGDNSPLHF
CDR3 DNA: TGTGCCAGCAGCTCGGGGACAGGCGATAATTCACCCCTCCACTTT

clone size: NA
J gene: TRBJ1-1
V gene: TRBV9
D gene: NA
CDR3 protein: CASSDGRPNTEAFF
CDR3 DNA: TGTGCCAGCAGCGACGGACGGCCGAACACTGAAGCTTTCTTT

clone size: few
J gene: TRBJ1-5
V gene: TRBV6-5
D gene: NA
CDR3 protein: CASSYSGISNQPQHF
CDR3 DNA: TGTGCCAGCAGTTACTCAGGAATTAGCAATCAGCCCCAGCATTTT

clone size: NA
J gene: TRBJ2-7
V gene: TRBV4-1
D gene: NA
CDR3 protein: CASSQGTHISYEQYF
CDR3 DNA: TGCGCCAGCAGCCAAGGGACTCACATATCCTACGAGCAGTACTTC

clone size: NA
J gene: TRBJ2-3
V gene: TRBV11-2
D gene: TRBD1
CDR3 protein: CASSSGQIPDTQYF
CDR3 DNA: TGTGCCAGCAGCTCGGGACAGATCCCAGATACGCAGTATTTT

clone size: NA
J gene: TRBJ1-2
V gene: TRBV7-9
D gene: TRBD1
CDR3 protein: CASSPGTDFYGYTF
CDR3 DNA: TGTGCCAGCAGCCCGGGGACAGACTTTTATGGCTACACCTTC

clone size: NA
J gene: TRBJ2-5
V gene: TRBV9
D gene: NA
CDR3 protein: CASSVSPGTVAEQETQYF
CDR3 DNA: TGTGCCAGCAGCGTATCCCCCGGGACGGTAGCGGAACAAGAGACCCAGTACTTC

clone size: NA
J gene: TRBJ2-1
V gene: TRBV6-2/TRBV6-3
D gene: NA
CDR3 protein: CASRSDRDNEQFF
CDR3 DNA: TGTGCCAGCAGGTCGGACAGAGACAATGAGCAGTTCTTC

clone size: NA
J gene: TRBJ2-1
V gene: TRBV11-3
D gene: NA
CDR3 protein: CASSLVSVGEQFF
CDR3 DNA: TGTGCCAGCAGCTTAGTATCGGTGGGTGAGCAGTTCTTC

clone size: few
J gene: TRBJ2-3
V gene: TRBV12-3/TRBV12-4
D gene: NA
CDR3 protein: CASRGSGPDTQYF
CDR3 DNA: TGTGCCAGCAGGGGCTCGGGGCCAGATACGCAGTATTTT

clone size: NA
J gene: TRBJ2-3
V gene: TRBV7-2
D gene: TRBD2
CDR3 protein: CASSQQIQRGIPLTDTQYF
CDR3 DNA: TGTGCCAGCAGTCAGCAGATCCAGCGGGGGATCCCCCTGACAGATACGCAGTATTTT

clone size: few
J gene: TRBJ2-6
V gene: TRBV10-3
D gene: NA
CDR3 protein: CAISEGTTVRSGANVLTF
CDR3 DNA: TGTGCCATCAGTGAGGGTACGACAGTCCGCTCTGGGGCCAACGTCCTGACTTTC

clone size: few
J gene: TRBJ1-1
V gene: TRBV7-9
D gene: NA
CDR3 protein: CASSWSENTEAFF
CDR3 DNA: TGTGCCAGCAGCTGGTCCGAGAACACTGAAGCTTTCTTT

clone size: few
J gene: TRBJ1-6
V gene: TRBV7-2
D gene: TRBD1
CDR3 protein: CASSLASGQQNSPLHF
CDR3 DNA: TGTGCCAGCAGCTTAGCCTCGGGACAGCAAAATTCACCCCTCCACTTT

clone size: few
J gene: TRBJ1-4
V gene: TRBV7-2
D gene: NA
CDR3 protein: CASSLRGAYEKLFF
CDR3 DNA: TGTGCCAGCAGCTTAAGAGGGGCTTATGAAAAACTGTTTTTT

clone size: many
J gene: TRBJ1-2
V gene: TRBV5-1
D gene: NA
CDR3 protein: CASSLGGTNYGYTF
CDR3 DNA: TGCGCCAGCAGCTTGGGAGGGACTAACTATGGCTACACCTTC

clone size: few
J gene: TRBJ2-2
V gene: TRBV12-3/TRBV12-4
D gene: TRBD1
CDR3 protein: CASSLQGANTGELFF
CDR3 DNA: TGTGCCAGCAGTTTACAGGGGGCAAACACCGGGGAGCTGTTTTTT

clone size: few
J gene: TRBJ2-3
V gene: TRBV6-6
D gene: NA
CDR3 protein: CASTQGGDTQYF
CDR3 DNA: TGTGCCAGCACCCAGGGCGGGGATACGCAGTATTTT

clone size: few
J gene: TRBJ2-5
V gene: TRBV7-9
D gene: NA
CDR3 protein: CASARETQYF
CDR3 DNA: TGTGCCAGCGCTCGAGAGACCCAGTACTTC

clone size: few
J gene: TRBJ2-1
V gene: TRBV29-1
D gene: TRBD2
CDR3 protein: CSVEGDQFSGGANEQFF
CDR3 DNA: TGCAGCGTTGAAGGAGACCAGTTCAGCGGGGGGGCCAATGAGCAGTTCTTC

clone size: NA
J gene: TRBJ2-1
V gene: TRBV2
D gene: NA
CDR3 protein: CATKPYGMKQFF
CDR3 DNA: TGTGCCACCAAACCCTACGGGATGAAGCAGTTCTTC

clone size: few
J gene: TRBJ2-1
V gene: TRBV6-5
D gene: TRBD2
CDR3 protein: CASSSPRTSGGTKQFF
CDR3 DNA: TGTGCCAGCAGTTCGCCCCGGACTAGCGGGGGGACGAAGCAGTTCTTC

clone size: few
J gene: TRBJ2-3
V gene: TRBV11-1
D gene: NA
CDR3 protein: CASSLLRLGDRNTQYF
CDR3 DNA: TGTGCCAGCAGCTTGTTGCGACTTGGGGATCGGAATACGCAGTATTTT

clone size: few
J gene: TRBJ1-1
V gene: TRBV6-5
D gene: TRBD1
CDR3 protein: CASSAGQGGSTEAFF
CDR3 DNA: TGTGCCAGCAGTGCGGGACAGGGGGGTTCTACTGAAGCTTTCTTT

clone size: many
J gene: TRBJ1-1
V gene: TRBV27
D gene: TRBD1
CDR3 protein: CASSLTGQGSTEAFF
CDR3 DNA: TGTGCCAGCAGTTTAACGGGACAGGGGAGCACTGAAGCTTTCTTT

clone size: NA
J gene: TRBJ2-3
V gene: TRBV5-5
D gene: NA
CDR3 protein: CASRRAGSTDTQYF
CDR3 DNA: TGTGCCAGCCGGAGAGCGGGTAGCACAGATACGCAGTATTTT

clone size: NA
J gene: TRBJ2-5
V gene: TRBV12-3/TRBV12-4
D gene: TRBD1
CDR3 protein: CASSPGGLKETHYF
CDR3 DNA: TGTGCCAGCAGCCCAGGGGGTCTTAAAGAGACCCATTACTTC

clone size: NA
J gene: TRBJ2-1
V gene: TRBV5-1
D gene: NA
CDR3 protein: CASSLESREYNEQFF
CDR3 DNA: TGCGCCAGCAGCTTGGAATCTAGGGAGTACAATGAGCAGTTCTTC

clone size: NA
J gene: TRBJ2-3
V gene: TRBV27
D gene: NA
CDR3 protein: CASSWGGPWADTQYF
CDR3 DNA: TGTGCCAGCAGCTGGGGGGGGCCATGGGCAGATACGCAGTATTTT

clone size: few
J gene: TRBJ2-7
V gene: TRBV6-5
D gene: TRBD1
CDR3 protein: CASNPHGTAPSYEQYF
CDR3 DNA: TGTGCCAGCAATCCTCATGGGACAGCCCCCTCCTACGAGCAGTACTTC

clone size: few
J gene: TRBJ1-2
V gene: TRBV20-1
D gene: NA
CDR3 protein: CSASGGLGYTF
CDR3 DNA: TGCAGTGCTAGTGGTGGGTTGGGCTACACCTTC

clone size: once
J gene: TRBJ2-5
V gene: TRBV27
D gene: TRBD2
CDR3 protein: CASSFSGGRGGSSMGTQYF
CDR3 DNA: TGTGCCAGCAGTTTCTCGGGAGGTCGGGGGGGTTCAAGTATGGGGACCCAGTACTTC

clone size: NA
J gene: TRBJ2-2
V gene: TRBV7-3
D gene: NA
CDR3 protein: CASSYLVSGELFF
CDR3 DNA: TGTGCCAGCAGCTATCTGGTCAGCGGGGAGCTGTTTTTT

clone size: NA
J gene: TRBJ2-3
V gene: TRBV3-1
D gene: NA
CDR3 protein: CASSSGPGNTQYF
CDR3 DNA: TGTGCCAGCAGCTCCGGCCCCGGGAATACGCAGTATTTT

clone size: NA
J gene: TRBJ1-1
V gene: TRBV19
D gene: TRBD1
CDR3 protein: CASATGATTEAFF
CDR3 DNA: TGTGCCAGCGCGACAGGGGCGACCACTGAAGCTTTCTTT

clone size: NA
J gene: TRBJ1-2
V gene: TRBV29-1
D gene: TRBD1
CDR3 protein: CSVELQGAGGYTF
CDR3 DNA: TGCAGCGTTGAGCTACAGGGGGCTGGTGGCTACACCTTC

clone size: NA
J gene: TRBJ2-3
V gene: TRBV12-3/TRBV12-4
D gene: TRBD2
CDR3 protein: CASSSAGGAWTDTQYF
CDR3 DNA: TGTGCCAGCAGTTCCGCGGGGGGGGCCTGGACAGATACGCAGTATTTT

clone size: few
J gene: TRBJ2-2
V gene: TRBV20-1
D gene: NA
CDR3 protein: CSANSEDTGELFF
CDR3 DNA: TGCAGTGCAAACTCGGAGGACACCGGGGAGCTGTTTTTT

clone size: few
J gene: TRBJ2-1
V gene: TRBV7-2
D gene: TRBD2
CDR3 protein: CASSQSGGLYNEQFF
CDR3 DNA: TGTGCCAGCAGCCAAAGCGGGGGGTTATACAATGAGCAGTTCTTC

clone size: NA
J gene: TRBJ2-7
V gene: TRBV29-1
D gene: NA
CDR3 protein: CSVETGSYEQYF
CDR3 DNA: TGCAGTGTCGAGACAGGTAGCTACGAGCAGTACTTC

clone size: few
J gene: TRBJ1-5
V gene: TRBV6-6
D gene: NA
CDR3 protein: CASSRQDQPQHF
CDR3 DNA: TGTGCCAGCAGTCGCCAGGATCAGCCCCAGCATTTT